These 25 T cell receptor beta chains were all obtained from the same sample, sequenced in a study of T cells in women clearing cervical HPV infection. The method was immunoSEQ multiplex PCR; TCRdb's version includes in-frame clones alone and lacks a portion of them. The sample table sets out about 22,000 clones. The sequenced sample was blood buffy coat. The receptor source for this set is a woman between 18 and 75 years old with a cervical HPV16 infection that either progressed to CIN3+ or cleared (not recorded which).

To note about this clone: The read terminates 3 residues ahead of where the CDR3 ends, so the germline J gene completes it. The chain recombines TRBV12-5 with TRBJ1-1, with TRBD1 matching 7 bases. CDR3 size: 13 residues. With 7 bases clipped from V and 6 bases from J, the junction kept 8 bases outside the gene matches. Germline assignment: CDR1 LGHNT and CDR2 FRNRAP. The DNA read from the CDR3 is TGTGCTAGTGCTTCCTACAGGGGCCCTGAA. Encoded protein: CASASYRGPE. The complete CDR3 reads CASASYRGPEAFF.

For this clone: Read sequence stops 3 residues before the CDR3 end, and the germline J gene provides the missing end. This chain links TRBV6-1 with TRBJ1-1; D not resolved. This CDR3 has 15 residues. Germline CDR1 MNHNS, CDR2 SASEGT. Trimming took off 1 base at V and 2 bases at J, with 11 bases between the two ends. Incomplete CDR3 DNA: TGTGCCAGCAGTGAAGTAATAAGCGATAACACTGAA. Encoded protein: CASSEVISDNTE. The full CDR3 sequence reads CASSEVISDNTEAFF.

On this clone itself: The CDR3 is cut off 3 residues early in the read; its end comes from the germline J gene. The gene calls are TRBV6-1 and TRBJ1-6, with D perhaps TRBD1 (6 bases). This CDR3 has 15 amino acids. Germline V gene sequence: CDR1 MNHNS, CDR2 SASEGT. Between the trimmed V and J ends, which lost 4 bases and 9 bases, there was a span of 16 bases. CDR3 DNA, as far as it was read: TGTGCCAGCAGTGTACGCAGGGGTTTGGGTTCACCC. Translating it yields CASSVRRGLGSP. In full, the CDR3 reads CASSVRRGLGSPLHF.

With respect to this clone: The missing CDR3 end, 3 residues past where the read stops, is filled in from the germline J gene. The chain uses TRBV5-6 and TRBJ1-5; TRBD1 is a possible D gene (6 bases). The germline V and J ends were trimmed by 6 bases and 2 bases, with 12 bases remaining between them. The CDR3 covers 14 residues. Per germline, CDR1 SGHDT and CDR2 YYEEEE. The CDR3 protein is CASTRGGGNQPQHF. Incomplete CDR3 DNA: TGTGCCAGCACCCGGGGGGGCGGCAATCAGCCC.

CDR3 DNA (partial): TGCGCCAGCAGGCAACAGAGTTCCTATGGC. Its translation is CASRQQSSYG. Given in full, the CDR3 is CASRQQSSYGYTF. This sequence joins TRBV5-1 and TRBJ1-2; unclear D gene. The DNA ends 3 residues before the CDR3 does, and the rest of the CDR3 is filled in from the germline J gene. The CDR3 consists of 13 residues. Germline-derived CDR1 and CDR2 are SGHRS and YFSETQ. V was shortened by 5 bases and J by 4 bases, with 12 bases between the two germline ends. The whole variable domain, filled in from reference TRBV5-1 and TRBJ1-2, reads KAGVTQTPRYLIKTRGQQVTLSCSPISGHRSVSWYQQTPGQGLQFLFEYFSETQRNKGNFPGRFSGRQFSNSRSEMNVSTLELGDSALYLCASRQQSSYGYTFGSGTRLTVV.

A word on this clone: The CDR3 is cut off 3 residues early in the read; its end comes from the germline J gene. The rearrangement joins TRBV28 to TRBJ1-4; D is possibly TRBD1 (5 bases). The V gene's germline CDR1 is MDHEN and CDR2 SYDVKM. V dropped 8 bases and J dropped 5 bases, with 18 bases sitting between them. The CDR3 is 15 amino acids. CDR3 region: CASGSSGSPNEKLFF. Incomplete CDR3 DNA: TGTGCCAGCGGTTCGTCAGGGTCCCCGAATGAAAAA.

To note about this clone: The read is 3 residues too short to cover the CDR3 end, so that end is filled in from the germline J gene. V usage is TRBV4-1 and J usage is TRBJ1-2; no reliable D call. The CDR3 has 15 residues. Trimming shortened V by 0 bases and J by 3 bases, and 11 bases separated the two germline ends. Germline CDR1 and CDR2: MGHRA and YSYEKL. The CDR3 loop is CASSQESTRDYGYTF. The sequenced CDR3 bases are TGCGCCAGCAGCCAAGAGAGCACCCGGGACTATGGC.

A note on this clone: A read error may produce the germline difference seen at one junction end. The read is 3 residues too short to cover the CDR3 end, so that end is filled in from the germline J gene. The chain employs TRBV5-1 and TRBJ2-2, with TRBD1 identical over 8 bases. Germline-derived CDR1 and CDR2 are SGHRS and YFSETQ. This CDR3 is built from 17 residues. The sequenced part of the CDR3 DNA is TGCGCCGGCAGCCCCGCTCTCCAGGGGGCGAAGACCGGGGAG. It encodes CAGSPALQGAKTGE. The complete CDR3 reads CAGSPALQGAKTGELFF.

Of note for this clone: The CDR3 goes on 3 residues after the read ends, and that part is filled in from the germline J gene. The chain joins TRBV7-9 to TRBJ1-1, with D possibly TRBD1 on 5 matching bases. Germline loops: CDR1 SEHNR, CDR2 FQNEAQ (reference sequence). Trimming shortened V by 5 bases and J by 7 bases, and 14 bases separated the two germline ends. This CDR3 region has 13 residues. The CDR3 sequence: CASSPTGYLEAFF. CDR3 DNA (partial): TGTGCCAGCAGCCCAACAGGCTACCTTGAA.

On this clone: The sequenced fragment ends 3 residues before the CDR3 boundary, so the rest is inferred from the germline J gene. The chain recombines TRBV5-1 with TRBJ1-1; 7 bases line up with TRBD1. The CDR3 extends over 14 amino acids. The germline V gene has CDR1 SGHRS and CDR2 YFSETQ. Trimming cost V 4 bases and J 2 bases; bases outside gene matches: 5. The CDR3 bases that were read are TGCGCCAGCAGCGACCAGGGGGGAAACACTGAA. The encoded protein is CASSDQGGNTE. The full CDR3 sequence reads CASSDQGGNTEAFF.

As concerns this clone: The sequenced fragment ends 3 residues before the CDR3 boundary, so the rest is inferred from the germline J gene. This chain links TRBV5-6 with TRBJ2-1, with 9 bases aligning to TRBD1. CDR3 length equals 14 residues. Germline loops: CDR1 SGHDT, CDR2 YYEEEE. The junction had 2 bases not matched to a gene; V was cut back by 2 bases and J by 5 bases. The part of the CDR3 DNA that was read is TGTGCCAGCAGCTTCGGACAGGGGAACAATGAG. It is translated as CASSFGQGNNE. The CDR3 in its entirety is CASSFGQGNNEQFF. The full variable domain, in which reference TRBV5-6 and TRBJ2-1 provide the parts outside the CDR3, is DAGVTQSPTHLIKTRGQQVTLRCSPKSGHDTVSWYQQALGQGPQFIFQYYEEEERQRGNFPDRFSGHQFPNYSSELNVNALLLGDSALYLCASSFGQGNNEQFFGPGTRLTVL.

On this clone: The missing CDR3 end, 3 residues past where the read stops, is filled in from the germline J gene. This chain links TRBV7-9 with TRBJ2-4, with D tentatively TRBD1 or TRBD2 (5 bases each). Looked up from germline, CDR1 is SEHNR and CDR2 is FQNEAQ (reference sequence). The CDR3 totals 15 residues. Incomplete CDR3 DNA: TGTGCCAGCAGCTTCGTGAGGGGCGTAAACTATGGT. It specifies CASSFVRGVNYG. Given in full, the CDR3 is CASSFVRGVNYGQYF.

Notes on this clone: The read halts 3 residues ahead of the CDR3 end, with the missing end drawn from the germline J gene. The chain employs TRBV20-1 and TRBJ1-1; D call uncertain. Germline V CDR1 and CDR2: DFQATT, SNEGSKA (reference sequence). CDR3 length: 14 amino acids. Trimming shortened V by 1 base and J by 2 bases, and 11 bases separated the two germline ends. Incomplete CDR3 DNA: TGCAGTGCTAGAGCATTTACAGATAACACTGAA. This sequence encodes CSARAFTDNTE. The CDR3, in full, reads CSARAFTDNTEAFF.

Regarding this clone: The CDR3 extends 3 residues past the end of the read, so its final part is completed from the germline J gene. The chain is built from TRBV18 and TRBJ2-7; 9 bases are shared with TRBD1. The J segment lost 6 bases and the V segment lost 4 bases, leaving 4 bases of the junction unmatched. This CDR3 is built from 13 residues. Per the germline V gene, CDR1 is KGHSH and CDR2 is LQKENI. The CDR3 bases that were read are TGTGCCAGCTCACTACAGGGGGCTGGCGAG. Its protein product is CASSLQGAGE. The full CDR3 is CASSLQGAGEQYF.

About this clone: Read data end 3 residues before the CDR3 end; the end is taken from the germline J gene. The chain joins TRBV13 to TRBJ2-7; 10 bases are a match to TRBD2. Germline loops: CDR1 PRHDT, CDR2 FYEKMQ (reference sequence). The CDR3 totals 13 residues. With V trimmed by 8 bases and J by 5 bases, 6 bases remained unmatched. The DNA read from the CDR3 is TGTGCCAGCTGTGGTAGCGGGAGGAACGAG. It translates to CASCGSGRNE. The full-length CDR3 reads as CASCGSGRNEQYF.

In regard to this clone: The sequence runs out 3 residues before the end of the CDR3; the remainder is reconstructed from the germline J gene. J is TRBJ1-2 and V is TRBV20-1; no clear D. The CDR3 sequence is 13 residues long. Germline V lookup: CDR1 DFQATT, CDR2 SNEGSKA (reference sequence). This chain's CDR3 is CSARRLAIRGYTF. Partial CDR3 DNA: TGCAGTGCTAGACGCCTCGCAATACGGGGC.

A note on this clone: The CDR3 extends 3 residues past the end of the read, so its final part is completed from the germline J gene. The genes are TRBV13 and TRBJ2-1; D perhaps matches TRBD1 (6 bases). Trimming shortened V by 1 base and J by 5 bases, and 15 bases separated the two germline ends. This CDR3 contains 16 residues. Germline assignment: CDR1 PRHDT and CDR2 FYEKMQ (reference sequence). Partial CDR3 DNA: TGTGCCAGCAGCTTAGACAACAGGGCCCTGCACAATGAG. Protein: CASSLDNRALHNE. The whole CDR3 sequence reads CASSLDNRALHNEQFF.

The sequenced CDR3 bases are TGCAGTGCGGATGGGGGGGGGATCACAGATACG. Protein: CSADGGGITDT. The CDR3 in its entirety is CSADGGGITDTQYF. The chain carries TRBV20-1 and TRBJ2-3, with 7 bases identical to TRBD2. The sequence runs out 3 residues before the end of the CDR3; the remainder is reconstructed from the germline J gene. The V segment lost 6 bases and the J segment 2 bases; nucleotides outside the gene matches: 8. CDR1 is DFQATT and CDR2 is SNEGSKA in the germline V gene (reference sequence). The CDR3 totals 14 residues.

With regard to this clone: From the germline J gene comes the end of the CDR3, since the read stops 3 residues before it. The V call is TRBV7-9, the J call TRBJ2-1; 9 positions match TRBD2. This CDR3 has 15 residues. Looked up from germline, CDR1 is SEHNR and CDR2 is FQNEAQ (reference sequence). V shed 8 bases and J 7 bases; nucleotides not matched to a gene: 12. The CDR3 reads CASSRGREGKNEQFF. The CDR3 DNA, read in part, is TGTGCCAGCTCCCGTGGGCGGGAGGGTAAAAATGAG.

Points on this clone: The CDR3 end lies 3 residues beyond the end of the read and is filled in from the germline J gene. V gene TRBV5-1 combines with J gene TRBJ2-1, with TRBD2 identical over 10 bases. Germline assignment: CDR1 SGHRS and CDR2 YFSETQ. The CDR3 is made up of 16 amino acids. Germline trimming cut 0 bases from V and 9 bases from J; bases unmatched to any gene: 9. The CDR3 sequence is CASSLAVAGGRGEQFF. CDR3 DNA, as far as it was read: TGCGCCAGCAGCTTGGCCGTAGCGGGAGGCCGCGGTGAG. Supplemented by reference TRBV5-1 and TRBJ2-1, the full variable domain reads KAGVTQTPRYLIKTRGQQVTLSCSPISGHRSVSWYQQTPGQGLQFLFEYFSETQRNKGNFPGRFSGRQFSNSRSEMNVSTLELGDSALYLCASSLAVAGGRGEQFFGPGTRLTVL.

As to this clone: The read ends 3 residues shy of where the CDR3 ends; the end is completed using the germline J gene. The J gene is TRBJ1-3, the V gene TRBV20-1; TRBD1 agrees at 7 bases. The J segment lost 4 bases and the V segment lost 5 bases, leaving 8 bases of the junction unmatched. This CDR3 has 14 amino acids. Germline CDR1 reads DFQATT; CDR2 reads SNEGSKA (reference sequence). CDR3: CSARKTGAGNTIYF. Incomplete CDR3 DNA: TGCAGTGCTCGAAAAACAGGGGCCGGAAACACC.

The sequenced part of the CDR3 DNA is TGCAGTGCTAGAGATCCTAGCGGGGGGGCCAGGGAGACC. It yields the protein CSARDPSGGARET. The full CDR3 protein reads CSARDPSGGARETQYF. The chain recombines TRBV20-1 with TRBJ2-5; 12 nucleotides line up with TRBD2. The CDR3 end falls 3 residues outside the read, so it is completed with the germline J gene. The length of the CDR3 is 16 residues. Per germline, CDR1 DFQATT and CDR2 SNEGSKA (reference sequence). Trimming cost V 0 bases and J 5 bases; bases outside gene matches: 7.

As regards this clone: Sequencing ends 3 residues short of the CDR3 end; the germline J gene provides the rest. V usage is TRBV6-1 and J usage is TRBJ2-5; 7 nucleotides agree with TRBD2. This CDR3 has 15 amino acids. The V segment lost 3 bases and the J segment 6 bases; nucleotides outside the gene matches: 10. Germline V gene lookup returns CDR1 MNHNS and CDR2 SASEGT. The CDR3 here is CASSDVRLATQTQYF. The covered CDR3 bases are TGTGCCAGCAGTGATGTGAGACTAGCTACTCAGACC.

Details on this clone: The sequence runs out 3 residues before the end of the CDR3; the remainder is reconstructed from the germline J gene. The chain uses TRBV7-6 and TRBJ2-7; 7 bases map to TRBD1. V lost 2 bases, J lost 2 bases, and 12 bases stayed unmatched. Per germline, CDR1 SGHVS and CDR2 FNYEAQ. CDR3 length equals 17 residues. CDR3 amino acids: CASSLRQGEILPYEQYF. The DNA read from the CDR3 is TGTGCCAGCAGCTTAAGGCAGGGGGAGATATTGCCCTACGAG.

Details on this clone: The read ends 3 residues shy of where the CDR3 ends; the end is completed using the germline J gene. V usage is TRBV10-3 and J usage is TRBJ2-5; 8 bases are a match to TRBD2. Losses at the gene ends were 7 bases for V and 5 bases for J; bases not matched to a gene: 9. This CDR3 has 14 residues. Looked up from germline, CDR1 is ENHRY and CDR2 is SYGVKD. The CDR3 sequence is CAINPGGGWETQYF. The sequenced CDR3 bases are TGTGCCATCAACCCGGGAGGGGGATGGGAGACC.